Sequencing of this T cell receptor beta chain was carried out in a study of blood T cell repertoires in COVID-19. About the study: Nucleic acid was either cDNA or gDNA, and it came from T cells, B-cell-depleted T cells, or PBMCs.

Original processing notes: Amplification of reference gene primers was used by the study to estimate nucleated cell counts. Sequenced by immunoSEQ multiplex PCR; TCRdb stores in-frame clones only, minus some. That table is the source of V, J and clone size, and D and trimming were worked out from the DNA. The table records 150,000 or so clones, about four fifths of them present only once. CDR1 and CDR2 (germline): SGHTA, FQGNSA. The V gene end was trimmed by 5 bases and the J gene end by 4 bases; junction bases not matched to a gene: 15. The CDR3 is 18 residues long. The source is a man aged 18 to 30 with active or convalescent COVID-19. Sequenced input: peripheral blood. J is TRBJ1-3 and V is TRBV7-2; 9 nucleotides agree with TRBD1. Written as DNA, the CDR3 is TGTGCCAGCAGCCTCCGTCCCGGGACAGGGATCTACGGAAACACCATATATTTT. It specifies CASSLRPGTGIYGNTIYF.